This T cell receptor beta chain was sequenced for a study of shared clonotypes between healthy human individuals (dated by TCRdb to 2018 to 2020). Regarding the research as a whole: The cohort included three men and two women between 18 and 49 years of age. To estimate repertoire size and how much clonotypes are shared between individuals, the study performed deep sequencing of blood TCR repertoires from roughly five healthy adults. For each donor, CD4 naive and CD4 memory were each run on three plates, CD8 naive on two plates, and CD8 memory on one plate. To increase sequencing depth and limit assay-specific biases, TCR repertoire library preparation and sequencing were carried out by different laboratories using diverse techniques. Leukapheresis yielded between about 0.9 and 9.5 billion PBMCs per donor.

Healthy HIV-negative adults with no recently reported acute infections or vaccinations were included as donors. All donors were Caucasian adults living in Nashville, Tennessee, USA. CD4+ T cells were enriched through magnetic negative selection, after which naive cells were positively selected on CD45RA and the remaining negative fraction served as the memory subset. Blood was collected by leukapheresis, and PBMCs were isolated by Ficoll-Histopaque density gradient centrifugation and then cryopreserved in liquid nitrogen vapor phase. Analytical flow cytometry was used to check the purity and quantity of every magnetically sorted T cell population. From each sorted fraction, genomic DNA was isolated and quantified by UV absorbance on a Nanodrop 2000c. The CDR3 holds 14 amino acids from the cysteine to the phenylalanine. Only the CDR3 portion is preserved as DNA: 42 bases, with reading frame beginning at the first base.

This clone was recorded at least ten times. Its antigen remains unidentified. Per-nucleotide qualities are absent, and no much larger clonotype sits a single base away. Using the deep immunoSEQ assay, multiplex PCR amplified TCR CDR3 regions from genomic DNA. For each cell subset, the extracted genomic DNA was distributed evenly across all wells of several immunoSEQ 96-well plates, and each plate served as one replicate. For sorted subsets, each replicate PCR was loaded with approximately 190 ng genomic DNA, equivalent to 25,000 to 35,000 T cell genomes. Purified libraries were quantified with a Qubit 3.0 fluorometer, sized on a Bioanalyzer 2100, and re-quantified with the KAPA Library Quantification kit. A separate single-read 150-cycle Illumina NextSeq 550 flow cell was used to sequence each immunoSEQ 96-well plate. As for how the authors treated the data: Because only junctional sequences without quality scores were contained in the immunoSEQ output, filtering matching that applied to full-length reads could not be performed. Sequences were annotated with PyIR, a Python wrapper for IgBLAST v1.9, and V/J genes and CDR3 were assigned using IMGT germline references. Reads were filtered out if the reads had weak V/J assignments (E-value above 1e-6), no CDR3, stop codons, out-of-frame junctions, or ambiguous translated residues. A V3J clonotype was defined by an identical inferred V gene, J gene, and CDR3 amino acid sequence. Percentage overlap between repertoires was computed as shared unique clonotypes divided by the size of the smaller repertoire. RTK rarefaction, the Chao1 estimator, and Recon v2.1 estimates of unobserved clonotypes were used to assess repertoire richness. OLGA was used to compute generation probabilities for all TCRbeta clonotypes that the gDNA method yielded from a few donors. Imported from immuneACCESS, the table was reduced by TCRdb to in-frame sequences with V and J called. These copies leave out some clones; in studies compared against another copy, an unresolved V gene accounts for under half, and the cause of the remainder is not known. V, J and clone size derive from that table, while D and trimming were established from the DNA sequence. The sample data list about 1.1 million clones, and roughly 80% of these were observed just once. The ten largest clones represent roughly 0.82% of the sample.

Results and caveats for the whole study, not just this receptor: Rarefaction of sorted-subset datasets indicated incomplete sequencing despite the large sequencing depth. Across a handful of donors, approximately 5% of naive CD4, around 3.5% of naive CD8, 2.3% of memory CD4, and under 0.45% of memory CD8 clonotypes were shared. Naive subsets generally had larger estimated clonotype richness than memory subsets. Pairwise subsampling led to the expectation that sequencing depth would affect the degree of clonotype sharing among donors. Because the study included a small number of donors, the genetic and exposure-history diversity represented was limited. Compared with non-shared clonotypes, clonotypes shared by all four sorted-subset donors had higher generation probabilities. Sampling was restricted to blood, and TCR repertoires in tissues likely differ from the TCR repertoires found in blood.

The sequence came from a man aged 18 to 30 in good health. Some clones in this sample may be carry-over from other donors' samples. Material: memory CD4+ T cells from PBMCs. The sample's cell subset or site label, decoded: CD45RA-negative fraction. Here the chain combines TRBV21-1 and TRBJ1-1; the table's D gene call, TRBD1, was not cross checked with the DNA. TRBV21-1 is deemed a pseudogene. The sequenced DNA: TGTGCCAGCAGCAAAGAAGGGGATATTTGGGAAGCTTTCTTT. It codes for CASSKEGDIWEAFF.